This T cell receptor beta chain was obtained from a study of T cells in Graves' hyperthyroidism and ophthalmopathy. RNA transcripts served as the template for amplifying TCR beta CDR3 regions. Researchers ran a first-round RT-PCR on the TCR CDR3 using the HTBI primer set. A single record per CDR3 protein comes from TCRdb applying MiXCR to the multiplex PCR reads. The sample shows more than 550,000 distinct CDR3 sequences, about 45% of them seen only once. Study outcomes and limitations: The majority of expanded thyroid clonotypes above 0.001 also appeared in blood. Separation of ophthalmopathy from stable hyperthyroidism was achieved by a 13 V-J model.

Each diagnosis drew on symptoms, thyroxine, TRAb, thyroid ultrasound and orbital computed tomography findings. The V end lost 1 base, the J end lost 18 bases, and 16 bases lay between the germline ends. The CDR3 has 13 amino acids. Germline lookup yields CDR1 SGHTA and CDR2 FQGNSA. As for this clonotype: Its antigen remains unidentified.

The sequenced sample consisted of peripheral blood or thyroid tissue (not recorded which). The chain recombines TRBV7-2 with TRBJ2-6, with a weak D call TRBD1 (5 bases). This receptor was identified in an adult man with Graves' disease, either hyperthyroidism or ophthalmopathy (not recorded which). CDR3 in amino acids: CASSLELRQSQTF. The CDR3 DNA is TGTGCCAGCAGCTTAGAGCTCCGACAGTCTCAGACTTTC.